The sequence of this T cell receptor beta chain was determined in a study of post-analysis software for immune sequencing data. About the research overall: As for disease course, relapsing-remitting, secondary progressive and progressive-relapsing multiple sclerosis were all included. Study-wide results and limits: Samples from one preparation batch, clustered by F measure, grouped strongly together. Significantly lower normalized Chao1 diversity was seen in multiple sclerosis patients than in controls. Five TRBV segments appeared more often in patients than in controls, and TRBV5-6, TRBV5-1 and TRBV20-1 were among these.

Details on this clonotype: The antigen is unknown.

Germline V gene sequence: CDR1 MGHRA, CDR2 YSYEKL. V was cut by 1 base and J by 2 bases, with 16 bases left in between. The CDR3 has 17 residues. Built from TCR beta cDNA, the libraries had unique molecular identifiers in them. When about 0.9 to 11 million T cells were used, they gave 500,000 or so cDNA molecules. TCRdb re-derived calls from the PCR reads in MiXCR, one entry per CDR3 protein. The sample holds under 900,000 distinct CDR3 sequences; roughly half are singletons and the top ten take approximately 4.5%. The chain has TRBV4-1 and TRBJ2-3; tentative D call: TRBD2 (5 bases). This TCR was recovered from a girl between 5 and 17 years old with multiple sclerosis. What was sequenced was blood. This chain's CDR3 is CASSQVRLRVPTDTQYF. The CDR3 DNA follows: TGCGCCAGCAGCCAAGTAAGGCTGCGGGTTCCCACAGATACGCAGTATTTT.